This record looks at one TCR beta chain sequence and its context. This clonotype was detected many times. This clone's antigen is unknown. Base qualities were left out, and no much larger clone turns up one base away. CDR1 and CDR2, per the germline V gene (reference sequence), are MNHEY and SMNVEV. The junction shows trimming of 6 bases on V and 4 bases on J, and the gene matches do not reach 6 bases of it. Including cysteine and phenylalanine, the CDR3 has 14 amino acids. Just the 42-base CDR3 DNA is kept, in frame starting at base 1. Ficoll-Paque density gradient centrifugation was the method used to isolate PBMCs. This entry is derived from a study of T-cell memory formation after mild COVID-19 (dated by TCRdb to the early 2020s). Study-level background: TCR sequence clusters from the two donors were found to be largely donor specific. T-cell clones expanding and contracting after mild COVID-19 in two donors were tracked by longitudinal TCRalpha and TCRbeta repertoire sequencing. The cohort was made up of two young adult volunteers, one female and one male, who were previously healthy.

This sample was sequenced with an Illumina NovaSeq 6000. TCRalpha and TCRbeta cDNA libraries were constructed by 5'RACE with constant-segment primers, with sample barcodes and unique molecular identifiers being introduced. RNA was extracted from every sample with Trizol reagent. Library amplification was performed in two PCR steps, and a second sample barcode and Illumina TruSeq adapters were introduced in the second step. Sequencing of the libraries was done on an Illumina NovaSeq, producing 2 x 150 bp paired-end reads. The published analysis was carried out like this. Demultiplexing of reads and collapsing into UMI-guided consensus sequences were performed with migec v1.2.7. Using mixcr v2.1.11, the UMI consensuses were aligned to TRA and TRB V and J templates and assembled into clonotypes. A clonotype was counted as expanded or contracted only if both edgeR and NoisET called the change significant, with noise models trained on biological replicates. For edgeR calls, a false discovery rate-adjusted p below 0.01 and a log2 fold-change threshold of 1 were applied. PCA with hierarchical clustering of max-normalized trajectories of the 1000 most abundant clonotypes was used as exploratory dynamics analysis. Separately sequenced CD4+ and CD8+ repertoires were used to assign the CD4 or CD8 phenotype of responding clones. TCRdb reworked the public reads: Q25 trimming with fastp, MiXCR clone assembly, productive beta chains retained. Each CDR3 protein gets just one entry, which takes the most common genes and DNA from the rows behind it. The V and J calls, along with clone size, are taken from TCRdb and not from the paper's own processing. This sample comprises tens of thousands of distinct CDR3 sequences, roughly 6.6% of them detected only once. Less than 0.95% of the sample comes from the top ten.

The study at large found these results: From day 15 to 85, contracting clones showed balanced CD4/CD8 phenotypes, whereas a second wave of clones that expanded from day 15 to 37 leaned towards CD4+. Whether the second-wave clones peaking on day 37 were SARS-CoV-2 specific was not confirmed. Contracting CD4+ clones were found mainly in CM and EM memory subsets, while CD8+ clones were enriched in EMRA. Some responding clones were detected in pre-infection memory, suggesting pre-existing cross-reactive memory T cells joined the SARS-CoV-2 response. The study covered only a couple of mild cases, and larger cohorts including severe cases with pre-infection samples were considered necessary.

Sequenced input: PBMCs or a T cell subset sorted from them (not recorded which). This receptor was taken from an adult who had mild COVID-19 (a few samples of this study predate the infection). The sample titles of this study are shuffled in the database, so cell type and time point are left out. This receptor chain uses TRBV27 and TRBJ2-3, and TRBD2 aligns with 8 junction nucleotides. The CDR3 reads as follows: CASRAGVVADTQYF. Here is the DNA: TGTGCCAGCAGAGCGGGAGTGGTCGCAGATACGCAGTATTTT.